This TCR beta chain appears in the sequencing data of a study of shared clonotypes between healthy human individuals. This table comes from immunoSEQ multiplex PCR, and its TCRdb copy is limited to in-frame clones, with some not included. Of about 680,000 clones in the sample, around 67% are singletons; the top ten hold under 2%. This CDR3 contains 15 residues. This receptor was taken from a young woman in good health. The material sequenced was memory CD4+ T cells sorted from blood. As to subset: CD45RA-negative fraction. V gene TRBV12-2 combines with J gene TRBJ2-6; the D call of TRBD1 is as the table states it, not checked on the DNA. TRBV12-2 is reported as a pseudogene. This chain's CDR3 is CASRSRGQGANVLTF. The CDR3 DNA reads as TGTGCAAGTCGCTCAAGGGGGCAGGGGGCCAACGTCCTGACTTTC.